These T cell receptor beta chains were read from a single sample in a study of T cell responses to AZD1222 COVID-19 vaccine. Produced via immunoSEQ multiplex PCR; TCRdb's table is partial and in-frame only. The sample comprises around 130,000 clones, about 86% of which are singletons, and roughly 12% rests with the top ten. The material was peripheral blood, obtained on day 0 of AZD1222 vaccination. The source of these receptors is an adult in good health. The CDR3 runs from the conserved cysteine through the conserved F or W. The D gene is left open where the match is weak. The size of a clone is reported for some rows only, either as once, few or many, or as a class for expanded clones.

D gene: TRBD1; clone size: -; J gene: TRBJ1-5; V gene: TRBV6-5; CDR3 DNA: TGTGCCAGCAGTCAGCCGGGACAGGGGCATCAGCCCCAGCATTTT; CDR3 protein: CASSQPGQGHQPQHF
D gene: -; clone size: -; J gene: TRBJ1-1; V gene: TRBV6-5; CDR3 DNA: TGTGCCAGCAGTTCGTCAGAGAACACTGAAGCTTTCTTT; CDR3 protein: CASSSSENTEAFF
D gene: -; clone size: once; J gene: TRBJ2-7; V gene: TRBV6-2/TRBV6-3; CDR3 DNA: TGTGCCAGCAGTTACGAGACTAGTAACGAGCAGTACTTC; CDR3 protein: CASSYETSNEQYF
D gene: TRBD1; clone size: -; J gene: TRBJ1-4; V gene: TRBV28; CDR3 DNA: TGTGCCAGCAGTAAAGCCGGGACAGGGAATGAAAAACTGTTTTTT; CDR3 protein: CASSKAGTGNEKLFF
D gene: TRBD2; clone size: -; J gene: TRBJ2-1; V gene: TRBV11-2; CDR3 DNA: TGTGCCAGCAGCCAGGGGGGACTAGCGGGGTGGGTTTCCTACAATGAGCAGTTCTTC; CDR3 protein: CASSQGGLAGWVSYNEQFF
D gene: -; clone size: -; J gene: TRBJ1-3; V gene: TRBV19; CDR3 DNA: TGTGCCGTACAACCCATCTCTGGAAACACCATATATTTT; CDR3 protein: CAVQPISGNTIYF
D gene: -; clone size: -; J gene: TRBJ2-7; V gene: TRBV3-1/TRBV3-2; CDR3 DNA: TGTGGGAGACGGGGCCGCCTCTACGAGCAGTACTTC; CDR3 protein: CGRRGRLYEQYF
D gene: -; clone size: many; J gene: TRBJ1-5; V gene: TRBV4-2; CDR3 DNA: TGTGCCAGCAGCGAACCCCGGAGCAATCAGCCCCAGCATTTT; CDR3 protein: CASSEPRSNQPQHF
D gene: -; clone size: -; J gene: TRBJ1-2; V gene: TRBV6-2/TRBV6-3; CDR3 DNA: TGTGCCAGCAGCATCAGGGTTAACTATGGCTACACCTTC; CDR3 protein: CASSIRVNYGYTF
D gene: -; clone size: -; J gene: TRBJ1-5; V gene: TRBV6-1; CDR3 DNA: TGTGCCAGCAGTGTATCCCCAGGGCCTTCCCATCAGCCCCAGCATTTT; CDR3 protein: CASSVSPGPSHQPQHF
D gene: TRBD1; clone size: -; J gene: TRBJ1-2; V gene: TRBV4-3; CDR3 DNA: TGCGCCAGCAGCCAAGGAGGACAGGGGGCAATCGGAGGCTACACCTTC; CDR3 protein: CASSQGGQGAIGGYTF
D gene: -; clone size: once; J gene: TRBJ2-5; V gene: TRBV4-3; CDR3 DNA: TGCGCCAGCAGCCAAGATTGGGGACAAGACCAAGAGACCCAGTACTTC; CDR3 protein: CASSQDWGQDQETQYF
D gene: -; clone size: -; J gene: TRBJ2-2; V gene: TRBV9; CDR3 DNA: TGTGCCAGCAGCCCCCGGACACCTGACACTGGGGAGCTGTTTTTT; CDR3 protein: CASSPRTPDTGELFF
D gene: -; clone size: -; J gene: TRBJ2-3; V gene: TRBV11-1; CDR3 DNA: TGTGCCAGCAGCTTAGGGTCCCGGGCCTACACAGATACGCAGTATTTT; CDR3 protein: CASSLGSRAYTDTQYF
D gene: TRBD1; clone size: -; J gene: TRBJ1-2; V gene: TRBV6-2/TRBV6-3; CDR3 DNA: TGTGCCAGCAGTTACTCCCGAGGGGGCGTGGGAGGCTACACCTTC; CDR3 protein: CASSYSRGGVGGYTF
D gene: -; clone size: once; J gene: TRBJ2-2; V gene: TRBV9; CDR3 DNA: TGTGCCAGCAGCGTAGACTCCAGAAACACCGGGGAGCTGTTTTTT; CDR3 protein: CASSVDSRNTGELFF
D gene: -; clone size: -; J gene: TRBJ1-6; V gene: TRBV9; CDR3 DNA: TGTGCCAGCAGCCAAAGAACCTATAATTCACCCCTCCACTTT; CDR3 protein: CASSQRTYNSPLHF
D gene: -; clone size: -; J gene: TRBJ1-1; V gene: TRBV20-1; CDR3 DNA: TGCAGTGCTCCGAGCAACACTGAAGCTTTCTTT; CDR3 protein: CSAPSNTEAFF
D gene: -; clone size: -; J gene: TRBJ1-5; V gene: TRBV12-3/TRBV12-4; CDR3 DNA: TGTGCCAGCAGTTTAGGAGCCAATCAGCCCCAGCATTTT; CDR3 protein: CASSLGANQPQHF
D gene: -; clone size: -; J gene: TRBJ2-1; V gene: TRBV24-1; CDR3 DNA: TGTGCCACCAGTGATGTAGGGGGATTTTACAATGAGCAGTTCTTC; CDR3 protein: CATSDVGGFYNEQFF
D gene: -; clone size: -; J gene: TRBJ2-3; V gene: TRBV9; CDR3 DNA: TGTGCCAGCAGCGTAGGATTGGGGGCTAACACAGATACGCAGTATTTT; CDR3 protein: CASSVGLGANTDTQYF
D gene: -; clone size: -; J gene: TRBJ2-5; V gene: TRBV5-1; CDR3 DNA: TGCGCCAGCAGCTTAGGGACCGGGGGTCGGGGAGGAGAGACCCAGTACTTC; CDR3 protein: CASSLGTGGRGGETQYF
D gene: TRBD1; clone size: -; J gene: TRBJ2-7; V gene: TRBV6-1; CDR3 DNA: TGTGCCAGCAGTGACGCTGCCGGGACAGGGGTCCACGAGCAGTACTTC; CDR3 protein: CASSDAAGTGVHEQYF
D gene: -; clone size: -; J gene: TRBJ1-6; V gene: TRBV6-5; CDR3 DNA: TGTGCCAGCACTTTCCCGGGTAGAAAGAATTCACCCCTCCACTTT; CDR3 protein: CASTFPGRKNSPLHF
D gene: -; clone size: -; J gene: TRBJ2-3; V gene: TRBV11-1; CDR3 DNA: TGTGCCAGCAGCTTAGGAAAGGCAGATACGCAGTATTTT; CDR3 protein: CASSLGKADTQYF
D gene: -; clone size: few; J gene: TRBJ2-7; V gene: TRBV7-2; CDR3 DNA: TGTGCCAGCAGCCCTCAGGGGGGGAGCTACGAGCAGTACTTC; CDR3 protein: CASSPQGGSYEQYF
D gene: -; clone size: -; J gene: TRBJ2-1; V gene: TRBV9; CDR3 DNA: TGTGCCAGCAGCGCAACGACGGGTCGGTCCTACAATGAGCAGTTCTTC; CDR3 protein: CASSATTGRSYNEQFF
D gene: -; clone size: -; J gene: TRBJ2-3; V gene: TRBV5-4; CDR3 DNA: TGTGCCAGCAGCTTCCAGATTTCAGATACGCAGTATTTT; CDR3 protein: CASSFQISDTQYF
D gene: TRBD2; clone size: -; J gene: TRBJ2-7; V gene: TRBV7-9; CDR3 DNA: TGTGCCAGCAGCCTACCGGGACTAGCGGGGTACGAGCAGTACTTC; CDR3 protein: CASSLPGLAGYEQYF
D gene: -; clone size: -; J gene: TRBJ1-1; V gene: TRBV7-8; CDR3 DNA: TGTGCCAGCAGCTTAGTTCCCCTCGGAGGGAAGGGGAACACTGAAGCTTTCTTT; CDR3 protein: CASSLVPLGGKGNTEAFF
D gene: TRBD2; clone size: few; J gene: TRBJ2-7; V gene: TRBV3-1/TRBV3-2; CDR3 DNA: TGTGCCAGCAGCCAAGATCGGGCTAGCGGGAGGGGGGATATCAAGCAGTACTTC; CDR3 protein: CASSQDRASGRGDIKQYF
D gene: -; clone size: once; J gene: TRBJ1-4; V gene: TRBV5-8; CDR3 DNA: TGTGCCAGCAGCTTTCCAGGGACTAATGAAAAACTGTTTTTT; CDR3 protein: CASSFPGTNEKLFF
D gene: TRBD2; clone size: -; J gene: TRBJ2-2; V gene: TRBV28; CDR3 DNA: TGTGCCAGCAGCATTCCTGGGGGGGACACCGGGGAGCTGTTTTTT; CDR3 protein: CASSIPGGDTGELFF
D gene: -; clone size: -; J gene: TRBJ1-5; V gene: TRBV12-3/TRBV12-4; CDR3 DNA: TGTGCCAGCAAGTTGGGGGATCAGCCCCAGCATTTT; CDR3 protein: CASKLGDQPQHF
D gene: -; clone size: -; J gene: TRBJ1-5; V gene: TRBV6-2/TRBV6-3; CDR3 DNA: TGTGCCAGCAGTTCGTGGGGGGACAATCAGCCCCAGCATTTT; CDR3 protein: CASSSWGDNQPQHF
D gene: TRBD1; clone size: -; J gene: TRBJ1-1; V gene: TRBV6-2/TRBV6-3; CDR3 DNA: TGTGCCAGCAGTCCCCCGGGACAGGGAAAAACTGAAGCTTTCTTT; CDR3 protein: CASSPPGQGKTEAFF
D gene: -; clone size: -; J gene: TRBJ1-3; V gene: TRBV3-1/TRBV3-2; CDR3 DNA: TGTGCCAGCAGCCAAGACACCACAGGAGGAAACACCATATATTTT; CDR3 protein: CASSQDTTGGNTIYF
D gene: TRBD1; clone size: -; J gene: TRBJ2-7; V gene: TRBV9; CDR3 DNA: TGTGCCAGCAGCGTAGCGCTGGACAGGGGGCACGAGCAGTACTTC; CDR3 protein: CASSVALDRGHEQYF
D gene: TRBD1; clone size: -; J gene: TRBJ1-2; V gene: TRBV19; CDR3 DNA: TGTGCCAGGGGGGGACAGGGATTCTCCGGCTACACCTTC; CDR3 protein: CARGGQGFSGYTF
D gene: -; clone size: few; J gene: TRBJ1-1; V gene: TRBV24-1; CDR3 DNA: TGTGCCACCAGTGATGGGGTGTTAGGAGAAGCTTTCTTT; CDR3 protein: CATSDGVLGEAFF